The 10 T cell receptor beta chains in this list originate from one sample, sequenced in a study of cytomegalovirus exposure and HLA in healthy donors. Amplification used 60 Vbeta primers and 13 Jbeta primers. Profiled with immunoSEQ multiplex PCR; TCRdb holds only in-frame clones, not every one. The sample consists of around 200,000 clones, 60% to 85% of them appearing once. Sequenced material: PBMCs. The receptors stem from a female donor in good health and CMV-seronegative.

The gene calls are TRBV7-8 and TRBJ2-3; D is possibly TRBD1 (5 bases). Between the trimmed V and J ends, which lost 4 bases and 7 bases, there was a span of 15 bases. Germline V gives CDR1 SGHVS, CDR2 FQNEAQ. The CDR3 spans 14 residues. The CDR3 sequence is CASSYGREENTQYF. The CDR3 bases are TGTGCCAGCAGCTATGGCAGGGAAGAAAATACGCAGTATTTT. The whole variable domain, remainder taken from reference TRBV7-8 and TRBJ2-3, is GAGVSQSPRYKVAKRGQDVALRCDPISGHVSLFWYQQALGQGPEFLTYFQNEAQLDKSGLPSDRFFAERPEGSVSTLKIQRTQQEDSAVYLCASSYGREENTQYFGPGTRLTVL.

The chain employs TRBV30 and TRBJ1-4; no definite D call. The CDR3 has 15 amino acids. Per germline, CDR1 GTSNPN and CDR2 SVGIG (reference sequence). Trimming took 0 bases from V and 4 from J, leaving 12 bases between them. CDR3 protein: CAWSVVGTINEKLFF. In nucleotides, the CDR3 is TGTGCCTGGAGTGTAGTGGGCACAATTAATGAAAAACTGTTTTTT.

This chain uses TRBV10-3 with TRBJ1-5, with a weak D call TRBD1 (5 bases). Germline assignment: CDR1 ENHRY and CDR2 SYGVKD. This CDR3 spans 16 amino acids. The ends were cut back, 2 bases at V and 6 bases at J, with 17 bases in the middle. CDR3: CAISESGREAGQPQHF. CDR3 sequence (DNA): TGTGCCATCAGTGAGAGTGGCAGGGAGGCAGGTCAGCCCCAGCATTTT.

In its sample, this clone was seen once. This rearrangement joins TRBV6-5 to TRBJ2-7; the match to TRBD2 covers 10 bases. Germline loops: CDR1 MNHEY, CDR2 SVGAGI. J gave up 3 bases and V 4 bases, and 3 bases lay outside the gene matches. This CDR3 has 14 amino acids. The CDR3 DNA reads TGTGCCAGCAGTTTGGGACTAGCGAACTACGAGCAGTACTTC. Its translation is CASSLGLANYEQYF.

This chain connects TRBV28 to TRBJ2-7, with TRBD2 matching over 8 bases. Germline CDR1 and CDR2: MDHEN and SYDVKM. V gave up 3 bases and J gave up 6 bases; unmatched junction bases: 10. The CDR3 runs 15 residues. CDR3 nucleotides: TGTGCCAGCAGTTTCGCGGCGGGAGGTACGGCCGAGCAGTACTTC. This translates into CASSFAAGGTAEQYF.

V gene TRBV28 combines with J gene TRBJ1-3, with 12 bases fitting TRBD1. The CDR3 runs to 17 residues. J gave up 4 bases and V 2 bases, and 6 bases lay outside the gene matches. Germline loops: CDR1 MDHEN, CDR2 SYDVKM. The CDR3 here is CASSLGGQGARGNTIYF. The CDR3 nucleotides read TGTGCCAGCAGTTTAGGGGGACAGGGGGCGCGAGGAAACACCATATATTTT. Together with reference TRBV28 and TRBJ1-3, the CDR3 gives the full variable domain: DVKVTQSSRYLVKRTGEKVFLECVQDMDHENMFWYRQDPGLGLRLIYFSYDVKMKEKGDIPEGYSVSREKKERFSLILESASTNQTSMYLCASSLGGQGARGNTIYFGEGSWLTVV.

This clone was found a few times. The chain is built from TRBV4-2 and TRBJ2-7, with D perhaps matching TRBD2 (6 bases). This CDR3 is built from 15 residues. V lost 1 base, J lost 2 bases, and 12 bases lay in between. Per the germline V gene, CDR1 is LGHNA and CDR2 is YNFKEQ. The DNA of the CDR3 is TGTGCCAGCAGCCAAGCGGAGGGGCCTACCTACGAGCAGTACTTC. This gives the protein CASSQAEGPTYEQYF.

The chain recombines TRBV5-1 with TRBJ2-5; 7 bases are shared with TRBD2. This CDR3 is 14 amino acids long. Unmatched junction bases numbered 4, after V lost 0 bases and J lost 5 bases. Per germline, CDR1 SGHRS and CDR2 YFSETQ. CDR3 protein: CASSLDGRRETQYF. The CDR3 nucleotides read TGCGCCAGCAGCTTGGACGGGAGGCGGGAGACCCAGTACTTC.

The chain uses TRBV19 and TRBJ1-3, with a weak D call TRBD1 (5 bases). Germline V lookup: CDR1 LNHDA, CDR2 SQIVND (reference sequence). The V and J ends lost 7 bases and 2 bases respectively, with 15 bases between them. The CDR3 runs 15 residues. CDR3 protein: CASISPGEAGNTIYF. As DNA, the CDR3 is TGTGCCAGTATAAGTCCGGGGGAGGCTGGAAACACCATATATTTT.

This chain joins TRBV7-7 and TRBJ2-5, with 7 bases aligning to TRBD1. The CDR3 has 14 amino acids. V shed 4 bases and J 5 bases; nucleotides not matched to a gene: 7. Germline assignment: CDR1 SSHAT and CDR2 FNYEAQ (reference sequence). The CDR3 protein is CASSSGTTGETQYF. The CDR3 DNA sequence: TGTGCCAGCAGCTCCGGGACGACAGGGGAGACCCAGTACTTC.